A single sample gave rise to the 2 T cell receptor beta chains below, sequenced in a study of technical replicates of blood from a handful of donors. This table comes from immunoSEQ multiplex PCR, and its TCRdb copy is limited to in-frame clones, with some not included. The repertoire has about 98,000 clones, approximately 96% of them found once; the top ten carry less than 0.25%. Sequences were obtained from T cells isolated from PBMCs. Source of these receptors: a human donor in good health.

This chain uses TRBV28 with TRBJ1-1; tentatively, D is TRBD1 (5 bases). The length of the CDR3 is 15 residues. Germline V gene data show CDR1 as MDHEN and CDR2 as SYDVKM. V lost 6 bases to trimming and J lost 4 bases, with 18 bases between them. CDR3 protein: CASREPRVFGTEAFF. The DNA of the CDR3 is TGTGCCAGCAGAGAACCCAGGGTATTTGGCACTGAAGCTTTCTTT.

The J gene is TRBJ2-7, the V gene TRBV6-1; 13 bases are a match to TRBD2. The CDR3 covers 16 residues. Germline assignment: CDR1 MNHNS and CDR2 SASEGT. V trimming: 1 base; J trimming: 7 bases; junction bases outside the gene matches: 7. This CDR3 is CASSEGLAGGVGEQYF. CDR3 nucleotide sequence: TGTGCCAGCAGTGAAGGACTAGCGGGAGGTGTTGGGGAGCAGTACTTC.